These 17 T cell receptor beta chains share one sample of origin, sequenced in a study of control samples from healthy donors and cancer patients. Assay: immunoSEQ multiplex PCR; the TCRdb copy retains only in-frame clones and omits some. The table lists 100,000 to 150,000 clones, over 75% of them singletons, with roughly 2% in the top ten. The specimen was blood. The receptors originated from a man younger than 35 in good health.

The chain joins TRBV5-1 to TRBJ1-1; D perhaps matches TRBD1 (5 bases). Germline V lookup: CDR1 SGHRS, CDR2 YFSETQ. The V and J ends lost 2 bases and 5 bases respectively, with 10 bases between them. The CDR3 spans 13 residues. The CDR3 spells CASSFFRETEAFF. In DNA, the CDR3 is TGCGCCAGCAGCTTCTTCAGGGAGACTGAAGCTTTCTTT.

Concerning this clone itself: An end of the junction does not agree with germline; a read error may underlie this. This CDR3 is also generated by other DNA sequences in the sample. The CDR3: CASSLRQEVSDTQYF. CDR3 bases: TGTGCCAGCAGCCTACGCCAGGAGGTGTCAGATACACAGTATTTT. V usage is TRBV7-3 and J usage is TRBJ2-3, with D tentatively TRBD2 (5 bases). CDR1 is SGHTA, CDR2 FQGTGA, per germline. This CDR3 has 15 amino acids.

The V gene is TRBV19, the J gene TRBJ1-5; D not resolved. This CDR3 region has 13 residues. Between the trimmed V and J ends, which lost 11 bases and 3 bases, there was a span of 14 bases. The germline gives CDR1 LNHDA, CDR2 SQIVND (reference sequence). The CDR3 region is CASMESINQPQHF. The CDR3 nucleotides read TGTGCCTCTATGGAGTCTATCAATCAGCCCCAGCATTTT.

This rearrangement joins TRBV10-3 to TRBJ1-5, with a weak D call TRBD1 (6 bases). V lost 0 bases, J lost 6 bases, and 12 bases lay in between. Germline lookup yields CDR1 ENHRY and CDR2 SYGVKD. The CDR3 runs to 15 residues. The CDR3: CAISESKGGAQPQHF. The CDR3 DNA reads as TGTGCCATCAGTGAGTCGAAGGGGGGGGCTCAGCCCCAGCATTTT.

CDR3 in amino acids: CASSQESSAGQETQYF. The DNA of the CDR3 is TGCGCCAGCAGCCAAGAGTCGTCAGCCGGCCAAGAGACCCAGTACTTC. The rearrangement links TRBV4-3 to TRBJ2-5; D is unresolved. Trimming cost V 0 bases and J 1 base, with 12 bases left between them. The CDR3 is 16 amino acids. Germline V lookup: CDR1 LGHNA, CDR2 YSLEER.

The V gene is TRBV28, the J gene TRBJ1-5; 8 bases map to TRBD1. The CDR3 consists of 13 residues. V was clipped by 5 bases and J by 7 bases; unmatched bases: 4. Germline V CDR1 and CDR2: MDHEN, SYDVKM. The CDR3 sequence: CASSQGAWQPQHF. CDR3 DNA: TGTGCCAGCAGTCAGGGGGCTTGGCAGCCCCAGCATTTT.

The chain links TRBV30 to TRBJ2-5, with unresolved D. V lost 1 base and J lost 4, with 10 bases in between. Germline values: CDR1 GTSNPN, CDR2 SVGIG (reference sequence). The CDR3 contains 13 residues. CDR3 nucleotides: TGTGCCTGGAGTGGTGGACCAGGAGAGACCCAGTACTTC. Translated, it gives CAWSGGPGETQYF.

The genes are TRBV6-4 and TRBJ2-1; D may be TRBD1 (5 bases). V was shortened by 6 bases and J by 7 bases, with 13 bases between the two germline ends. This CDR3 has 13 residues. In germline, CDR1 is MRHNA, CDR2 SNTAGT. The CDR3 sequence: CASRASRGNEQFF. The CDR3 bases are TGTGCCAGCAGGGCCTCTAGGGGAAATGAGCAGTTCTTC.

The chain has TRBV7-2 and TRBJ1-2; D is ambiguous. In germline, CDR1 is SGHTA, CDR2 FQGNSA. The CDR3 has 14 residues. Trimming cost V 2 bases and J 4 bases, with 11 bases left between them. As DNA, the CDR3 is TGTGCCAGCAGCTTATCCGGCGGCCGCTATGGCTACACCTTC. This sequence encodes CASSLSGGRYGYTF.

The J gene is TRBJ1-2, the V gene TRBV19, with no clear D. The CDR3 length is 15 residues. The germline CDR1 and CDR2 sequences are LNHDA and SQIVND (reference sequence). With 4 bases removed from V and 5 bases from J, the gap between germline ends came to 17 bases. CDR3 in DNA: TGTGCCAGTAGTAAGGACCGTACGGGAGGTTATGGCTACACCTTC. This gives the protein CASSKDRTGGYGYTF.

This chain uses TRBV7-2 with TRBJ1-4; D uncertain. The germline V and J ends were trimmed by 4 bases and 5 bases, with 8 bases remaining between them. Germline CDR1 and CDR2: SGHTA and FQGNSA. CDR3 length: 13 amino acids. The CDR3 sequence: CASSYTLNEKLFF. The CDR3 DNA sequence: TGTGCCAGCAGCTACACACTAAATGAAAAACTGTTTTTT.

This sequence joins TRBV7-6 and TRBJ2-1, with 9 positions matching TRBD2. The CDR3 loop spans 17 amino acids. The trim removed 0 bases at V and 2 bases at J, leaving 5 bases unmatched. From germline, CDR1 is SGHVS and CDR2 FNYEAQ. The CDR3 spells CASSLAASGKTYNEQFF. The CDR3 nucleotides are TGTGCCAGCAGCTTAGCGGCTAGCGGGAAGACCTACAATGAGCAGTTCTTC. Combining the CDR3 with reference TRBV7-6 and TRBJ2-1 gives the whole variable domain GAGVSQSPRYKVTKRGQDVALRCDPISGHVSLYWYRQALGQGPEFLTYFNYEAQQDKSGLPNDRFSAERPEGSISTLTIQRTEQRDSAMYRCASSLAASGKTYNEQFFGPGTRLTVL.

The genes are TRBV10-3 and TRBJ2-1, with D possibly TRBD1 on 6 matching bases. CDR1 and CDR2 (germline): ENHRY, SYGVKD. The ends were cut back, 6 bases at V and 6 bases at J, with 21 bases in the middle. The CDR3 contains 16 residues. Here the CDR3 reads CAIRQGGLETTNEQFF. DNA of the CDR3: TGTGCCATCAGACAGGGTGGCTTGGAGACCACCAATGAGCAGTTCTTC.

The chain couples TRBV9 to TRBJ2-7; TRBD1 is a possible D gene (6 bases). CDR3 size: 15 residues. Per germline, CDR1 SGDLS and CDR2 YYNGEE. With 0 bases removed from V and 2 bases from J, the gap between germline ends came to 12 bases. The CDR3 reads CASSVDTGRTYEQYF. The CDR3 DNA reads as TGTGCCAGCAGCGTAGATACAGGGAGAACCTACGAGCAGTACTTC.

The chain carries TRBV30 and TRBJ2-7; D remains ambiguous. V was shortened by 7 bases and J by 2 bases, with 18 bases between the two germline ends. Germline loops: CDR1 GTSNPN, CDR2 SVGIG (reference sequence). The CDR3 is 14 amino acids. The CDR3 is CASHDNSYPYEQYF. CDR3 nucleotides: TGTGCCTCTCATGACAACTCTTATCCCTACGAGCAGTACTTC.

With respect to this clone: One end of the junction does not line up with germline, which may come from a read error. Additional DNA sequences in this sample encode the identical CDR3. This sequence joins TRBV7-3 and TRBJ2-3; TRBD1 aligns across 9 bases. The germline V gene has CDR1 SGHTA and CDR2 FQGTGA. The CDR3 sequence is 14 residues long. The CDR3 DNA reads as TGCGCCAGCAGCCCGGGACAGGGAACAGATACGCAGTATTTT. Encoded protein: CASSPGQGTDTQYF.

This clone was detected only once. The chain joins TRBV11-1 to TRBJ2-2; weak D call: TRBD1 (6 bases). V shed 5 bases and J shed 3 bases, with 7 bases lying between them. CDR3 length: 13 amino acids. The germline gives CDR1 SGHAT, CDR2 FQDESV (reference sequence). CDR3 nucleotide sequence: TGTGCCAGCAGCGGACAGTACACCGGGGAGCTGTTTTTT. Its protein product is CASSGQYTGELFF.